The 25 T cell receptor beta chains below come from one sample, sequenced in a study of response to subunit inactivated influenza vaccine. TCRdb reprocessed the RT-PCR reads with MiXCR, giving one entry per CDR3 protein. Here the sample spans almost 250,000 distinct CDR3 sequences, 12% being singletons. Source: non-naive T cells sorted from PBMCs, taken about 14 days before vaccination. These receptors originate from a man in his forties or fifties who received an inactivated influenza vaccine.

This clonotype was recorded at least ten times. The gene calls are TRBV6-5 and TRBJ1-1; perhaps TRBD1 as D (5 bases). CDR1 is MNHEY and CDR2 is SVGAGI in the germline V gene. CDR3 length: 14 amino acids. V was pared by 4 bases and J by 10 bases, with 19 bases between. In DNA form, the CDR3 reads TGTGCCAGCAGTTGGTATCTAGGCCGGGACGGAGCTTTCTTT. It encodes CASSWYLGRDGAFF.

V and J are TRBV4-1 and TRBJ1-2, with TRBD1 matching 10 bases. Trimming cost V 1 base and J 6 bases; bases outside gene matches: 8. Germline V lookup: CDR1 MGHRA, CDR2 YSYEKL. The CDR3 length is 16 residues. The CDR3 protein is CASSQGDRGLTNGYTF. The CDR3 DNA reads TGCGCCAGCAGCCAAGGGGACAGGGGATTAACTAATGGCTACACCTTC.

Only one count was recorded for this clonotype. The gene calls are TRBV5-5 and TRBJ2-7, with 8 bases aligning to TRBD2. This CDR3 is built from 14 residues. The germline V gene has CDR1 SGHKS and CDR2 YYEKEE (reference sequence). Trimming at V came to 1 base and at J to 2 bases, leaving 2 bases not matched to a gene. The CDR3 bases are TGTGCCAGCAGCTTGACGGGAGGGGCCTACGAGCAGTACTTC. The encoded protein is CASSLTGGAYEQYF.

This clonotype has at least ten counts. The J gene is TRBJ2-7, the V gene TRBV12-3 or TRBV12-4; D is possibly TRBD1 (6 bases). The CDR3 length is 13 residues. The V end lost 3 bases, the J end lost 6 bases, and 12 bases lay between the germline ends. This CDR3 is CASSLTQGFEQYF. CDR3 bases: TGTGCCAGCAGTTTGACACAGGGTTTCGAGCAGTACTTC.

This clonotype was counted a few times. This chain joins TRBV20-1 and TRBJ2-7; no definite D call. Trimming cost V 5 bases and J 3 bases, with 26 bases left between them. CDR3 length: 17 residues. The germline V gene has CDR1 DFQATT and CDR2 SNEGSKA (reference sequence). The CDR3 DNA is TGCAGTGCTGCTCCTCCCCCAGGCAGGACCAAATACTACGAGCAGTACTTC. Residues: CSAAPPPGRTKYYEQYF.

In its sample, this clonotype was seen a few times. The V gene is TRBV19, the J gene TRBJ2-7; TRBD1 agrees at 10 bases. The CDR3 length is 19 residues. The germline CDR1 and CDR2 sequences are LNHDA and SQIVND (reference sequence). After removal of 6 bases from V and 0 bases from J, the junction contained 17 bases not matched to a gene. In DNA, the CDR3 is TGTGCCAGTAGCCAAGTATTGGTGAGGAGGACAGGGGGCTCCTACGAGCAGTACTTC. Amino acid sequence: CASSQVLVRRTGGSYEQYF.

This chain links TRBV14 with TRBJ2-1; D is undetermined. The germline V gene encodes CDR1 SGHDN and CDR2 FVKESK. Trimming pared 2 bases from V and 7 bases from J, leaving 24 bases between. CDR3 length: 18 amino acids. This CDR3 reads CASSQRVGTQITRNEQFF. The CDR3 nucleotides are TGTGCCAGCAGCCAACGCGTGGGCACCCAAATCACGAGAAATGAGCAGTTCTTC.

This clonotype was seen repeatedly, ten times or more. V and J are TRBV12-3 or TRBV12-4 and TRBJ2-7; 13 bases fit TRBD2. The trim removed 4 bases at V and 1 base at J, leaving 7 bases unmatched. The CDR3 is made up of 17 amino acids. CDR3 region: CASSSSTSGGRSYEQYF. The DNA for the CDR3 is TGTGCCAGCAGTTCATCGACTAGCGGGGGGCGTTCCTACGAGCAGTACTTC.

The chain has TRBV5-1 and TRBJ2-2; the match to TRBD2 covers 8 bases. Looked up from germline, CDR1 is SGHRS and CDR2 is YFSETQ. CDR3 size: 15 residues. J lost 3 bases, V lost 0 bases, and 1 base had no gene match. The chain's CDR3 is CASSLDGGDTGELFF. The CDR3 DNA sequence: TGCGCCAGCAGCTTGGACGGGGGGGACACCGGGGAGCTGTTTTTT.

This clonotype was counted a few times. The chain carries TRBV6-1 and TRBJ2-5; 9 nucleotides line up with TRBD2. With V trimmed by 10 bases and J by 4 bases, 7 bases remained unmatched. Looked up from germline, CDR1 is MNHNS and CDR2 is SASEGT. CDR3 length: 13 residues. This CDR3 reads CATQNSGGETQYF. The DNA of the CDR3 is TGTGCCACCCAAAATAGCGGGGGAGAGACCCAGTACTTC.

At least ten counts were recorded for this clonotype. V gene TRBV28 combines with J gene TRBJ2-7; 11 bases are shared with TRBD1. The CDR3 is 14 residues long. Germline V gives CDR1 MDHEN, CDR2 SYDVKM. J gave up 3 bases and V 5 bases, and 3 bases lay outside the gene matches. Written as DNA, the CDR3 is TGTGCCAGCAGTATAGGGACAGGGGGCTACGAGCAGTACTTC. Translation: CASSIGTGGYEQYF.

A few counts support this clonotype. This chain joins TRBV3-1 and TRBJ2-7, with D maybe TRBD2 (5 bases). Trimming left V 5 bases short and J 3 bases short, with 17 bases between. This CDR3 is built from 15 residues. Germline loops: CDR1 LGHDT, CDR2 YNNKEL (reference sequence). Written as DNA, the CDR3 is TGTGCCAGCAGCGATCAGCGGCAGAGACTCTACGAGCAGTACTTC. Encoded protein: CASSDQRQRLYEQYF.

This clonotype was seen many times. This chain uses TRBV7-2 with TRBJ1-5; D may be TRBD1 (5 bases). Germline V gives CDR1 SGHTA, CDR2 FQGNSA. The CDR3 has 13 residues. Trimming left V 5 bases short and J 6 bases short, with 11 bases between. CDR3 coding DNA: TGTGCCAGCAGCCGGACATTGAGTCAGCCCCAGCATTTT. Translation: CASSRTLSQPQHF.

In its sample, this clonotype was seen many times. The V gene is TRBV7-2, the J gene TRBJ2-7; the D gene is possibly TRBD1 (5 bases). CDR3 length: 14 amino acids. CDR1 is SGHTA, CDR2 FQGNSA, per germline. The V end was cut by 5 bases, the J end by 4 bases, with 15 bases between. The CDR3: CASSQGSSIYEQYF. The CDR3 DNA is TGTGCCAGCAGCCAGGGAAGTAGTATTTACGAGCAGTACTTC.

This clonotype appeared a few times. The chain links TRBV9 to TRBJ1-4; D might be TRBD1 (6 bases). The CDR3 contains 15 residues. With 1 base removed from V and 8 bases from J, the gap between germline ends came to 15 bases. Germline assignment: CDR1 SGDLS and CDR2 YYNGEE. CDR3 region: CASSVLTGMGEKLFF. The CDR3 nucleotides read TGTGCCAGCAGCGTATTGACAGGAATGGGGGAAAAACTGTTTTTT. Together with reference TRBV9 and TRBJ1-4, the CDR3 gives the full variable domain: DSGVTQTPKHLITATGQRVTLRCSPRSGDLSVYWYQQSLDQGLQFLIQYYNGEERAKGNILERFSAQQFPDLHSELNLSSLELGDSALYFCASSVLTGMGEKLFFGSGTQLSVL.

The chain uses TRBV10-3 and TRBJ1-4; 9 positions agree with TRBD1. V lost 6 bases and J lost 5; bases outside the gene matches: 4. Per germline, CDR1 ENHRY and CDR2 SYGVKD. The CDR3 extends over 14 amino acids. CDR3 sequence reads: CAIRGQGGNEKLFF. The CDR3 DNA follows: TGTGCCATCAGGGGACAGGGAGGGAATGAAAAACTGTTTTTT.

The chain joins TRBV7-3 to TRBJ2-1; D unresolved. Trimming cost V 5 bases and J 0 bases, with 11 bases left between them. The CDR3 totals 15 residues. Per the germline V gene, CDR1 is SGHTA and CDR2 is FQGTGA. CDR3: CASSLGESSYNEQFF. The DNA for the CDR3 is TGTGCCAGCAGCCTCGGAGAGAGCTCCTACAATGAGCAGTTCTTC.

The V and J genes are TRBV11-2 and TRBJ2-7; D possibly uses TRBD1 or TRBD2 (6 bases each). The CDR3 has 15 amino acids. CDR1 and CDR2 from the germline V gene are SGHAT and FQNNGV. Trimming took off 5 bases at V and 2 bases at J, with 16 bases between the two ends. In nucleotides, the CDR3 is TGTGCCAGCAGCCGCCCGGAGGAGGGGGCCTACGAGCAGTACTTC. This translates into CASSRPEEGAYEQYF.

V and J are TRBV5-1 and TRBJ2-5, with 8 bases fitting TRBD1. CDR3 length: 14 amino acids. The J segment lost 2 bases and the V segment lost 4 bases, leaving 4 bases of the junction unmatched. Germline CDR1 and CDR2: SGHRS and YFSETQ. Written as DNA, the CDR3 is TGCGCCAGCAGCAAAGGGACAGGACAAGAGACCCAGTACTTC. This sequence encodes CASSKGTGQETQYF.

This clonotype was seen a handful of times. CDR3 amino acids: CASSLTSGSKGEQFF. The CDR3 DNA reads as TGTGCCAGCAGCTTGACTAGCGGGAGTAAGGGTGAGCAGTTCTTC. The V gene is TRBV7-2, the J gene TRBJ2-1; 12 nucleotides align to TRBD2. From germline, CDR1 is SGHTA and CDR2 FQGNSA. Unmatched junction bases numbered 6, after V lost 3 bases and J lost 9 bases. CDR3 length equals 15 residues.

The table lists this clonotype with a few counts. The CDR3 protein is CASSNRAELYGYTF. Written as DNA, the CDR3 is TGTGCCAGCAGCAATAGGGCAGAACTCTATGGCTACACCTTC. The chain links TRBV28 to TRBJ1-2; D gene ambiguous. CDR1 MDHEN and CDR2 SYDVKM come from the germline V gene. The CDR3 is made up of 14 amino acids. The V end lost 6 bases, the J end lost 4 bases, and 15 bases lay between the germline ends.

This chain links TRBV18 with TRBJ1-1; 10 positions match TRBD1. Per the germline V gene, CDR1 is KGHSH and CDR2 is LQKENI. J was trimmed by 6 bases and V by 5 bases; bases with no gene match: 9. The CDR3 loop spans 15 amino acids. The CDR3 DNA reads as TGTGCCAGCTCAGCGGACAGGGGGGTTAGCGCTGAAGCTTTCTTT. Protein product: CASSADRGVSAEAFF.

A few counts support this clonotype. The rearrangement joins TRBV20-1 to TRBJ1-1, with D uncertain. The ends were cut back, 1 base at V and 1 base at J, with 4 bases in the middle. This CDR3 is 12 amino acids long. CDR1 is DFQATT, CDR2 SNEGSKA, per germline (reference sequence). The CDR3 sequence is CSARVPNTEAFF. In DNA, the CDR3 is TGCAGTGCTAGAGTCCCGAACACTGAAGCTTTCTTT.

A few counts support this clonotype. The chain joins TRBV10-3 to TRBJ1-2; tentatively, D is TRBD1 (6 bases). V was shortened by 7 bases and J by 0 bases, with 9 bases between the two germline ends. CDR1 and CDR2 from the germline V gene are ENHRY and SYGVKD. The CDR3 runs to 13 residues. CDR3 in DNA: TGTGCCATCACCGCAGGGGCTAACTATGGCTACACCTTC. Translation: CAITAGANYGYTF.

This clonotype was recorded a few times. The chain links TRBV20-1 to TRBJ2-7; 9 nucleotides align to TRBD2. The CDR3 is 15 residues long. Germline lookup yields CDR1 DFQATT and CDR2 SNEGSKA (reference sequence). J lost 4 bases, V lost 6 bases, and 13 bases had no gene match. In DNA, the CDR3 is TGCAGTGCCTCAATAGCGGGGGCCCCCTCATACGAGCAGTACTTC. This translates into CSASIAGAPSYEQYF.